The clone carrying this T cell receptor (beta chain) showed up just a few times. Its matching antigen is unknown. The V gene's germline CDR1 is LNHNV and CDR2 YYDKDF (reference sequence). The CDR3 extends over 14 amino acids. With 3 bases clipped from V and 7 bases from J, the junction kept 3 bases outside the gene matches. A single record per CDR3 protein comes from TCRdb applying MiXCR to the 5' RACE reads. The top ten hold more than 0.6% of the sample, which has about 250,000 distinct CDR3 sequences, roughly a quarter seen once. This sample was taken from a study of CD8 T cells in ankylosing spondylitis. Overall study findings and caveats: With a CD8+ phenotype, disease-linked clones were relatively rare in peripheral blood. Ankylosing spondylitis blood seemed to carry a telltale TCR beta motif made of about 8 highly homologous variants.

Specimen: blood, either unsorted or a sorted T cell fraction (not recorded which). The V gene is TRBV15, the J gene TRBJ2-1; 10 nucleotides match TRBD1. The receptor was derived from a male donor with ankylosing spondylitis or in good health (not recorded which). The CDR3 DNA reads TGTGCCACCAGCAGCAGACAGGGGGCGAATGAGCAGTTCTTC. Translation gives CATSSRQGANEQFF.